A selection of T cell receptor beta chains follows, all from one sample in a study of T-cell memory formation after mild COVID-19. TCRdb re-analysed the 5' RACE reads in MiXCR, keeping a single row per CDR3 protein. The sample shows around 320,000 distinct CDR3 sequences, roughly an eighth of them seen only once. What was sequenced was PBMCs or a T cell subset sorted from them (not recorded which). Source of these receptors: a young man who had mild COVID-19 (a few samples of this study predate the infection). Cell type and time point are not known. The CDR3 runs from the conserved cysteine through the conserved F or W. D genes are given only for firm matches. Expanded clones are given a class, and other clones once, few, many or no size at all.

cdr3_aa cdr3_nt j_call v_call d_call clone_size
CASSAGLTRSYQETQYF TGCGCCAGCAGCGCGGGACTGACTAGATCATACCAAGAGACCCAGTACTTC TRBJ2-5 TRBV5-1 . few
CASSPTGFVYTF TGTGCCAGCAGCCCGACAGGTTTTGTCTACACCTTC TRBJ1-2 TRBV12-3/TRBV12-4 . .
CASSQDSGGRHQPQHF TGTGCCAGCAGCCAAGATTCGGGGGGCAGGCATCAGCCCCAGCATTTT TRBJ1-5 TRBV4-2 . few
CSAREQGPNTGELFF TGCAGTGCTAGAGAACAGGGGCCGAACACCGGGGAGCTGTTTTTT TRBJ2-2 TRBV20-1 TRBD1 many
CAISDPRGGGAEQYF TGTGCCATCAGTGACCCCCGAGGGGGGGGGGCGGAGCAGTACTTC TRBJ2-7 TRBV10-3 . few
CASSEATETQYF TGTGCCAGCAGTGAAGCTACGGAGACCCAGTACTTC TRBJ2-5 TRBV2 . .
CASSPDGYRSSYEQYF TGTGCCAGCAGCCCCGACGGCTACAGGAGCTCCTACGAGCAGTACTTC TRBJ2-7 TRBV5-4 . few
CASSFRTSKETQYF TGTGCCAGCAGCTTTAGGACTAGTAAGGAGACCCAGTACTTC TRBJ2-5 TRBV7-9 TRBD2 .
CASSSLLQGSAKNIQYF TGTGCCAGCAGCTCCCTACTCCAGGGATCAGCCAAAAACATTCAGTACTTC TRBJ2-4 TRBV7-9 . .
CSGISGVSPVLGQFF TGCAGTGGTATAAGCGGGGTCTCCCCCGTTTTGGGGCAGTTCTTC TRBJ2-1 TRBV20-1 TRBD2 .
CASTILTPRAGELFF TGTGCCAGCACCATACTAACCCCACGCGCCGGGGAGCTGTTTTTT TRBJ2-2 TRBV12-3/TRBV12-4 . many
CASSNILEGSGNTIYF TGTGCCAGCAGCAATATCCTCGAGGGCTCTGGAAACACCATATATTTT TRBJ1-3 TRBV21-1 . .
CASSLDGRGQETQYF TGTGCTAGCAGCTTAGATGGCAGGGGGCAAGAGACCCAGTACTTC TRBJ2-5 TRBV7-7 TRBD1 few
CASSVGLAGDSYNEQFF TGTGCCAGCAGCGTAGGTCTAGCGGGGGACTCCTACAATGAGCAGTTCTTC TRBJ2-1 TRBV9 TRBD2 .
CAWRTGIDSPLHF TGTGCCTGGAGAACAGGGATCGATTCACCCCTCCACTTT TRBJ1-6 TRBV30 . .
CASSLTFGRGSNTQYF TGTGCCAGCAGCTTGACCTTTGGGCGGGGGTCGAATACGCAGTATTTT TRBJ2-3 TRBV5-5 TRBD2 .
CASSVSRDTKETQYF TGTGCCAGCAGCGTTAGCCGGGACACCAAAGAGACCCAGTACTTC TRBJ2-5 TRBV6-1 . .
CASSPGVGETQYF TGTGCCAGCAGCCCAGGGGTAGGAGAGACCCAGTACTTC TRBJ2-5 TRBV7-2 . many
CASSPSFGTNTEAFF TGTGCCAGCAGCCCAAGTTTCGGCACGAACACTGAAGCTTTCTTT TRBJ1-1 TRBV4-2 . .
CASSLGSGGETQYF TGTGCCAGCAGCTTAGGATCAGGGGGTGAGACCCAGTACTTC TRBJ2-5 TRBV7-9 TRBD1 many
CASSLAGLAGVYEQFF TGTGCCAGCAGCTTAGCGGGGCTAGCGGGGGTCTATGAGCAGTTCTTC TRBJ2-1 TRBV7-6 TRBD2 few
CASSLTRANTGELFF TGTGCCAGCAGTTTGACCAGGGCGAACACCGGGGAGCTGTTTTTT TRBJ2-2 TRBV28 . .
CASSAGHTEAFF TGTGCCAGCAGCGCTGGACACACTGAAGCTTTCTTT TRBJ1-1 TRBV9 . few
CASSLVSNIGNTIYF TGTGCCAGCAGCTTAGTTTCGAATATTGGAAACACCATATATTTT TRBJ1-3 TRBV7-9 . .
CASSLMSVGVGTGELFF TGTGCCAGCAGCTTAATGTCCGTGGGGGTCGGAACCGGGGAGCTGTTTTTT TRBJ2-2 TRBV7-3 . few
CATSDPLYGYTF TGTGCCACCAGTGATCCTCTGTATGGCTACACCTTC TRBJ1-2 TRBV24-1 . .
CASSPRDRGAYNEQFF TGTGCCAGCAGCCCCCGGGACAGGGGAGCGTACAATGAGCAGTTCTTC TRBJ2-1 TRBV7-9 TRBD1 .
CASSNPITESSYNSPLHF TGTGCCAGCAGCAATCCCATTACCGAGAGCTCCTATAATTCACCCCTCCACTTT TRBJ1-6 TRBV7-8 . many